This T cell receptor beta chain was captured by sequencing in a study of T-cell reconstitution after alpha-beta-depleted transplantation in children. Unique molecular identifiers were used in preparing the TCRbeta library. In TCRdb, the PCR reads were re-called with MiXCR into one record per CDR3 protein. The profile shows roughly 300,000 distinct CDR3 sequences, over 9% of them singletons. CDR1 SEHNR and CDR2 FQNEAQ come from the germline V gene (reference sequence). V was trimmed by 0 bases and J by 4 bases, leaving 7 bases between them. The CDR3 extends over 14 amino acids. Ten or more counts support this clonotype.

The V call is TRBV7-9, the J call TRBJ1-5; D is unclear. Sequencing used PBMCs from the stem cell graft donor, obtained from the stem cell graft. This receptor was identified in a human donor who donated a stem cell graft to a child with acute lymphoblastic leukemia. The CDR3 nucleotides read TGTGCCAGCAGCTTAGCGCGGAGGAATCAGCCCCAGCATTTT. Translating it yields CASSLARRNQPQHF.